This passage covers 24 T cell receptor beta chains from one sample sequenced in a study of CD8 T cells in ankylosing spondylitis. TCRdb reprocessed the 5' RACE reads via MiXCR and lists one record per CDR3 protein. Here the sample spans about 250,000 distinct CDR3 sequences, 32% being singletons. Specimen: blood, either unsorted or a sorted T cell fraction (not recorded which). These receptors all stem from a male donor with ankylosing spondylitis or in good health (not recorded which).

This clonotype was seen only a few times. The chain uses TRBV3-1 and TRBJ1-1; D gene unclear. CDR1 and CDR2 (germline): LGHDT, YNNKEL (reference sequence). The CDR3 covers 12 residues. V shed 4 bases and J shed 10 bases, with 13 bases lying between them. CDR3 bases: TGTGCCAGCAGCCTCCGGGATTCGGCAGCTTTCTTT. Protein product: CASSLRDSAAFF.

The sample holds a few counts of this clonotype. V is TRBV12-3 or TRBV12-4 and J is TRBJ2-5; D possibly uses TRBD1 or TRBD2 (6 bases each). V lost 6 bases, J lost 5 bases, and 19 bases lay in between. The CDR3 is 15 amino acids. CDR3 in DNA: TGTGCCAGCAGGCGGGACACCTTCCTAAGGGAGACCCAGTACTTC. Its protein is CASRRDTFLRETQYF.

The table lists this clonotype with a few counts. V is TRBV12-3 or TRBV12-4 and J is TRBJ2-5, with a possible D match to TRBD2 (5 bases). Trimming cost V 7 bases and J 2 bases, with 14 bases left between them. There are 14 residues in the CDR3. The CDR3 protein is CASTTRTGQETQYF. For the CDR3, the DNA is TGTGCCAGCACCACTAGGACGGGGCAAGAGACCCAGTACTTC.

V is TRBV18 and J is TRBJ2-1; no reliable D call. The CDR3 spans 13 residues. Germline CDR1 reads KGHSH; CDR2 reads LQKENI. V was shortened by 3 bases and J by 6 bases, with 9 bases between the two germline ends. This CDR3 reads CASSPGASNEQFF. CDR3 coding DNA: TGTGCCAGCTCACCCGGAGCTAGCAATGAGCAGTTCTTC.

This clonotype was picked up a small number of times. The chain couples TRBV12-3 or TRBV12-4 to TRBJ2-2; D gene unclear. The CDR3 is 12 amino acids. Between the trimmed V and J ends, which lost 10 bases and 3 bases, there was a span of 9 bases. The CDR3 DNA reads as TGTGCCATCGCTTATTACACCGGGGAGCTGTTTTTT. Its translation is CAIAYYTGELFF.

The gene calls are TRBV11-2 and TRBJ2-3, with D possibly TRBD2 on 7 matching bases. This CDR3 has 15 amino acids. Germline values: CDR1 SGHAT, CDR2 FQNNGV. V was clipped by 6 bases and J by 6 bases, with 19 bases between them. CDR3 protein: CASSYPGGTGDTQYF. In DNA, the CDR3 is TGTGCCAGCAGTTACCCGGGGGGTACAGGGGATACGCAGTATTTT.

This clonotype was detected a few times. The chain employs TRBV12-3 or TRBV12-4 and TRBJ1-2, with D possibly being TRBD1 (6 bases). Between the trimmed V and J ends, which lost 6 bases and 2 bases, there was a span of 10 bases. The CDR3 extends over 13 amino acids. The CDR3 coding sequence is TGTGCCAGCAGGCCGGACAGAAACTATGGCTACACCTTC. Translated, it gives CASRPDRNYGYTF.

This chain uses TRBV5-1 with TRBJ2-3; 7 bases agree with TRBD1. Germline lookup yields CDR1 SGHRS and CDR2 YFSETQ. The CDR3 has 16 residues. J gave up 5 bases and V 4 bases, and 13 bases lay outside the gene matches. The CDR3 nucleotides read TGCGCCAGCAGCAAACAGACGACAGGGATTTTAGATACGCAGTATTTT. The encoded protein is CASSKQTTGILDTQYF.

This clonotype was found a few times. The chain joins TRBV5-1 to TRBJ2-1, with 8 positions matching TRBD2. The V gene end was trimmed by 1 base and the J gene end by 7 bases; junction bases not matched to a gene: 4. The germline V gene has CDR1 SGHRS and CDR2 YFSETQ. There are 14 residues in the CDR3. CDR3 sequence: CASSLSGGPNEQFF. The CDR3 DNA follows: TGCGCCAGCAGCTTGAGCGGGGGCCCGAATGAGCAGTTCTTC. Using reference TRBV5-1 and TRBJ2-1 for the parts outside the CDR3, the full variable domain is KAGVTQTPRYLIKTRGQQVTLSCSPISGHRSVSWYQQTPGQGLQFLFEYFSETQRNKGNFPGRFSGRQFSNSRSEMNVSTLELGDSALYLCASSLSGGPNEQFFGPGTRLTVL.

This rearrangement joins TRBV15 to TRBJ2-7; 8 bases fit TRBD1. The length of the CDR3 is 15 residues. V lost 2 bases, J lost 4 bases, and 7 bases stayed unmatched. Germline-derived CDR1 and CDR2 are LNHNV and YYDKDF (reference sequence). CDR3 nucleotides: TGTGCCACCAGCAGATGGACAGGGACGTCTTACGAGCAGTACTTC. It is translated as CATSRWTGTSYEQYF.

The chain combines TRBV12-3 or TRBV12-4 with TRBJ1-3; D is uncertain. The ends were cut back, 5 bases at V and 4 bases at J, with 6 bases in the middle. The CDR3 loop spans 12 amino acids. Here the CDR3 DNA reads TGTGCCAGCAGTGACGGGGGAAACACCATATATTTT. This translates into CASSDGGNTIYF.

This clonotype showed up just a few times. This chain joins TRBV12-3 or TRBV12-4 and TRBJ2-1; TRBD2 agrees at 8 bases. This CDR3 has 15 residues. The ends lost 4 bases at V and 4 bases at J; junction bases unmatched: 6. The CDR3 region has the DNA TGTGCCAGCAGTTACCAAGCGGGGGAATACAATGAGCAGTTCTTC. Translated: CASSYQAGEYNEQFF.

The CDR3 region has the DNA TGCAGTGGGGACAGCGGGGCCTCCTATAATTCACCCCTCCACTTT. Encoded protein: CSGDSGASYNSPLHF. J is TRBJ1-6 and V is TRBV20-1; 7 bases are shared with TRBD1. Losses at the gene ends were 7 bases for V and 0 bases for J; bases not matched to a gene: 6. This CDR3 is 15 amino acids long. CDR1 and CDR2 (germline): DFQATT, SNEGSKA (reference sequence).

This clonotype was observed once. The rearrangement links TRBV3-1 to TRBJ2-5; 7 nucleotides line up with TRBD1. V shed 2 bases, J shed 2 bases, and the junction held 5 bases outside the gene matches. Germline values: CDR1 LGHDT, CDR2 YNNKEL (reference sequence). This CDR3 has 15 amino acids. DNA for the CDR3: TGTGCCAGCAGCCAAAAGGGGGCGCCTCAAGAGACCCAGTACTTC. It translates to CASSQKGAPQETQYF.

This clonotype showed up just a few times. The chain is built from TRBV7-2 and TRBJ2-3; no reliable D call. Trimming left V 4 bases short and J 5 bases short, with 10 bases between. CDR1 is SGHTA and CDR2 is FQGNSA in the germline V gene. The CDR3 loop spans 13 amino acids. The DNA of the CDR3 is TGTGCCAGCAGCTCCCGCGGAGTAGATACGCAGTATTTT. It translates to CASSSRGVDTQYF.

The J gene is TRBJ2-3, the V gene TRBV6-2 or TRBV6-3, with D perhaps TRBD2 (6 bases). Per the germline V gene, CDR1 is MNHEY and CDR2 is SVGEGT. The CDR3 totals 11 residues. The ends were cut back, 5 bases at V and 8 bases at J, with 8 bases in the middle. As DNA, the CDR3 is TGTGCCAGCAGTCAGGGAGGTACGCAGTATTTT. It codes for CASSQGGTQYF.

A word on this clonotype: Germline and junction disagree at one end, which may indicate a read error. The chain has TRBV20-1 and TRBJ2-3, with 7 bases matching TRBD2. The CDR3 is 16 residues long. Germline loops: CDR1 DFQATT, CDR2 SNEGSKA (reference sequence). The CDR3 region is CCARPWEDSREATQYF. The CDR3 region has the DNA TGCTGTGCTAGACCCTGGGAAGACAGCCGGGAGGCTACGCAGTATTTT.

V and J are TRBV29-1 and TRBJ2-1; the match to TRBD2 covers 7 bases. Per the germline V gene, CDR1 is SQVTM and CDR2 is ANQGSEA. Germline trimming cut 0 bases from V and 8 bases from J; bases unmatched to any gene: 7. This CDR3 spans 14 amino acids. CDR3 sequence: CSVEEQRAGYEQFF. The CDR3 coding sequence is TGCAGCGTTGAAGAGCAGAGAGCGGGGTATGAGCAGTTCTTC.

The V and J genes are TRBV3-1 and TRBJ2-3; D call uncertain. CDR1 is LGHDT and CDR2 is YNNKEL in the germline V gene (reference sequence). This CDR3 region has 12 residues. V was shortened by 5 bases and J by 6 bases, with 9 bases between the two germline ends. The CDR3: CASSDIWDTQYF. The DNA of the CDR3 is TGTGCCAGCAGCGACATCTGGGATACGCAGTATTTT.

This chain uses TRBV10-3 with TRBJ2-5; TRBD1 aligns across 8 bases. V gave up 8 bases and J gave up 4 bases; unmatched junction bases: 6. The CDR3 runs 13 residues. The germline gives CDR1 ENHRY, CDR2 SYGVKD. CDR3 coding DNA: TGTGCCATCGGAGGACAGGGTTCAGAGACCCAGTACTTC. This gives the protein CAIGGQGSETQYF.

There are a few counts of this clonotype. The CDR3 is CSVGGGMNTEAFF. The CDR3 DNA is TGCAGCGTCGGGGGGGGGATGAACACTGAAGCTTTCTTT. The gene calls are TRBV29-1 and TRBJ1-1, with D possibly TRBD1 on 5 matching bases. V shed 6 bases and J shed 0 bases, with 11 bases lying between them. The CDR3 has 13 amino acids. Germline V gene sequence: CDR1 SQVTM, CDR2 ANQGSEA.

This clonotype has just a few counts. The chain is built from TRBV20-1 and TRBJ2-4; no firm D call. Germline V lookup: CDR1 DFQATT, CDR2 SNEGSKA (reference sequence). The CDR3 runs 13 residues. The ends were cut back, 5 bases at V and 3 bases at J, with 11 bases in the middle. The CDR3 protein is CSAPGSGKNIQYF. In DNA, the CDR3 is TGCAGTGCTCCTGGGTCGGGCAAAAACATTCAGTACTTC.

This clonotype came up a few times. This chain uses TRBV29-1 with TRBJ2-7; a possible D gene is TRBD2 (5 bases). Trimming took off 6 bases at V and 4 bases at J, with 16 bases between the two ends. The CDR3 covers 13 residues. CDR1 SQVTM and CDR2 ANQGSEA come from the germline V gene. CDR3: CSVLTGERYEQYF. As DNA, the CDR3 is TGCAGCGTCTTGACCGGGGAGAGGTACGAGCAGTACTTC.

This clonotype occurred a few times. This chain uses TRBV7-9 with TRBJ2-3, with D possibly being TRBD2 (6 bases). The CDR3 length is 13 residues. With 5 bases removed from V and 4 bases from J, the gap between germline ends came to 10 bases. CDR1 is SEHNR and CDR2 is FQNEAQ in the germline V gene (reference sequence). CDR3 region: CASSRLGADTQYF. CDR3 nucleotide sequence: TGTGCCAGCAGCCGACTAGGGGCAGATACGCAGTATTTT.